This TCR beta chain appears in the sequencing data of a study of cytomegalovirus exposure and HLA in healthy donors. Study-level results: It was found in a later analysis that first-cohort TCR clusters tended to co-occur in the approximately 130 validation repertoires. The authors confirmed in vitro that a few CMV-associated chains were specific for CMV antigens.

Germline loops: CDR1 MNHEY, CDR2 SVGAGI. V was shortened by 4 bases and J by 2 bases, with 12 bases between the two germline ends. The CDR3 covers 14 residues. With regard to this clone: As yet, its antigen is unknown.

Profiling relied on immunoSEQ multiplex PCR, and the TCRdb table lists in-frame clones only, not all of them. Of some 250,000 clones detected, around 85% appear once; the ten largest clones hold around 1.3%. The V and J genes are TRBV6-5 and TRBJ2-7; D gene unclear. This clonotype was sampled from a woman between 25 and 40 years old in good health and CMV-seropositive. The sample consisted of PBMCs. CDR3 in amino acids: CASSFYGGTYEQYF. In DNA form, the CDR3 reads TGTGCCAGCAGTTTTTATGGCGGAACCTACGAGCAGTACTTC.